Below are 24 T cell receptor beta chains sequenced from a single sample in a study of cytomegalovirus exposure and HLA in healthy donors. Vbeta (60) and Jbeta (13) primers were used in the PCR. Data came from immunoSEQ multiplex PCR; TCRdb stores just in-frame clones and leaves some out. Of about 230,000 clones in the sample, just over 75% were seen once. The sequenced material came from PBMCs. All receptors derive from a woman aged 55-69 years in good health and CMV-seropositive.

This chain connects TRBV25-1 to TRBJ1-5; the D gene is possibly TRBD1 (6 bases). The CDR3 has 16 amino acids. Per the germline V gene, CDR1 is MGHDK and CDR2 is SYGVNS. Trimming took 6 bases from V and 0 from J, leaving 15 bases between them. The CDR3 nucleotides read TGTGCCAGCAGCCCCACAGGGACCGATAGCAATCAGCCCCAGCATTTT. Translation: CASSPTGTDSNQPQHF.

The chain is built from TRBV6-5 and TRBJ1-5; 8 positions agree with TRBD1. Germline lookup yields CDR1 MNHEY and CDR2 SVGAGI. CDR3 length equals 15 residues. The ends lost 5 bases at V and 3 bases at J; junction bases unmatched: 6. Here the CDR3 reads CASSHGQGSNQPQHF. The CDR3 DNA reads as TGTGCCAGCAGTCACGGACAGGGCTCCAATCAGCCCCAGCATTTT.

The V call is TRBV28, the J call TRBJ1-2; D gene unclear. Germline assignment: CDR1 MDHEN and CDR2 SYDVKM. This CDR3 has 16 residues. V lost 6 bases to trimming and J lost 3 bases, with 20 bases between them. The CDR3 DNA reads TGTGCCAGCAGCAAAAACCCCCCGGGGTCTGACTATGGCTACACCTTC. Protein product: CASSKNPPGSDYGYTF.

Here the CDR3 reads CASSLGPEKLFF. The DNA of the CDR3 is TGTGCCAGCAGTTTGGGCCCCGAAAAACTGTTTTTT. The chain couples TRBV28 to TRBJ1-4; D not resolved. V was clipped by 3 bases and J by 8 bases, with 7 bases between them. Germline lookup yields CDR1 MDHEN and CDR2 SYDVKM. The CDR3 totals 12 residues. The variable domain in full, with the rest retrieved from reference TRBV28 and TRBJ1-4, is DVKVTQSSRYLVKRTGEKVFLECVQDMDHENMFWYRQDPGLGLRLIYFSYDVKMKEKGDIPEGYSVSREKKERFSLILESASTNQTSMYLCASSLGPEKLFFGSGTQLSVL.

This chain connects TRBV7-9 to TRBJ1-4, with 10 bases fitting TRBD1. CDR3 size: 14 residues. Trimming cost V 5 bases and J 6 bases; bases outside gene matches: 3. The germline V gene has CDR1 SEHNR and CDR2 FQNEAQ (reference sequence). The CDR3, as DNA: TGTGCCAGCAGCGACAGGGGGCGTCATGAAAAACTGTTTTTT. Amino acid sequence: CASSDRGRHEKLFF.

The chain carries TRBV9 and TRBJ2-3, with D unclear. V lost 0 bases and J 0 bases, leaving 5 bases between the germline ends. The CDR3 has 14 amino acids. Looked up from germline, CDR1 is SGDLS and CDR2 is YYNGEE. The CDR3: CASSVDFSTDTQYF. The CDR3 nucleotides are TGTGCCAGCAGCGTAGACTTTAGCACAGATACGCAGTATTTT.

J is TRBJ2-2 and V is TRBV6-6, with TRBD2 matching over 9 bases. The CDR3 runs 15 residues. CDR1 is MNHNY and CDR2 is SVGAGI in the germline V gene (reference sequence). Germline trimming cut 7 bases from V and 2 bases from J; bases unmatched to any gene: 5. The CDR3, as DNA: TGTGCCAGCATTGGACTAGCGAGTAACACCGGGGAGCTGTTTTTT. Protein sequence: CASIGLASNTGELFF.

The sample holds a few counts of this clone. J is TRBJ2-3 and V is TRBV5-1; 7 nucleotides line up with TRBD2. The CDR3 spans 14 residues. CDR1 and CDR2 from the germline V gene are SGHRS and YFSETQ. J lost 5 bases, V lost 1 base, and 4 bases had no gene match. In nucleotides, the CDR3 is TGCGCCAGCAGCTTGCCTTTAGCGGGAGATACGCAGTATTTT. Amino acids: CASSLPLAGDTQYF.

This clone has a handful of counts. V and J are TRBV25-1 and TRBJ1-1; weak D call: TRBD1 (5 bases). V shed 1 base and J shed 11 bases, with 11 bases lying between them. CDR3 size: 12 residues. From germline, CDR1 is MGHDK and CDR2 SYGVNS. CDR3 sequence reads: CASSELLGRAFF. Written as DNA, the CDR3 is TGTGCCAGCAGTGAATTACTGGGGCGGGCTTTCTTT.

Here the CDR3 DNA reads TGCAGCGTTGAACCTGCCTCTGGGCGGGGGAGCACAGATACGCAGTATTTT. It translates to CSVEPASGRGSTDTQYF. The V and J genes are TRBV29-1 and TRBJ2-3, with 7 bases identical to TRBD2. Germline V lookup: CDR1 SQVTM, CDR2 ANQGSEA. The trim removed 2 bases at V and 0 bases at J, leaving 11 bases unmatched. CDR3 size: 17 residues.

The chain is built from TRBV6-6 and TRBJ1-5; a possible D gene is TRBD1 (5 bases). V gave up 2 bases and J gave up 0 bases, with 8 bases separating them. This CDR3 has 15 amino acids. Germline V gene lookup returns CDR1 MNHNY and CDR2 SVGAGI (reference sequence). The DNA of the CDR3 is TGTGCCAGCAGTTACGGGGGAGGTAGCAATCAGCCCCAGCATTTT. It codes for CASSYGGGSNQPQHF.

This chain uses TRBV6-1 with TRBJ2-7, with D tentatively TRBD1 (6 bases). The germline V and J ends were trimmed by 7 bases and 2 bases, with 9 bases remaining between them. From germline, CDR1 is MNHNS and CDR2 SASEGT. The CDR3 runs to 12 residues. The chain's CDR3 is CASTGTPYEQYF. As DNA, the CDR3 is TGTGCCAGCACCGGGACACCCTACGAGCAGTACTTC.

The chain couples TRBV30 to TRBJ2-7; D might be TRBD2 (5 bases). The CDR3 sequence is 14 residues long. Germline-derived CDR1 and CDR2 are GTSNPN and SVGIG (reference sequence). Trimming pared 0 bases from V and 2 bases from J, leaving 11 bases between. The CDR3 sequence: CAWSVGGGPYEQYF. CDR3 sequence (DNA): TGTGCCTGGAGTGTAGGCGGAGGACCCTACGAGCAGTACTTC.

V and J are TRBV7-3 and TRBJ2-1; 9 bases align to TRBD2. Looked up from germline, CDR1 is SGHTA and CDR2 is FQGTGA. Unmatched junction bases numbered 11, after V lost 4 bases and J lost 7 bases. CDR3 length: 16 amino acids. Here the CDR3 reads CASSYNQAGGRNEQFF. The CDR3 nucleotides read TGTGCCAGCAGCTACAACCAAGCGGGGGGCCGGAATGAGCAGTTCTTC.

This rearrangement joins TRBV19 to TRBJ2-1, with 12 bases fitting TRBD2. Trimming removed 5 bases from V and 5 bases from J; junction bases left unmatched: 1. Germline V CDR1 and CDR2: LNHDA, SQIVND (reference sequence). This CDR3 is 14 amino acids long. As DNA, the CDR3 is TGTGCCAGTAGTCGACTAGCGGGAGACAATGAGCAGTTCTTC. The encoded protein is CASSRLAGDNEQFF.

The rearrangement links TRBV6-1 to TRBJ2-3; no firm D call. The V gene's germline CDR1 is MNHNS and CDR2 SASEGT. V gave up 6 bases and J gave up 2 bases, with 12 bases separating them. This CDR3 region has 14 residues. DNA of the CDR3: TGTGCCAGCAGGCGCGTGTCTAACACAGATACGCAGTATTTT. Protein: CASRRVSNTDTQYF.

This clone showed up just a few times. This chain's CDR3 is CASSSVAGESYNEQFF. Written as DNA, the CDR3 is TGTGCCAGCAGCTCAGTAGCGGGGGAGTCTTACAATGAGCAGTTCTTC. V gene TRBV5-6 combines with J gene TRBJ2-1; 9 nucleotides align to TRBD2. Losses at the gene ends were 3 bases for V and 4 bases for J; bases not matched to a gene: 8. CDR3 size: 16 residues. Per germline, CDR1 SGHDT and CDR2 YYEEEE.

V and J are TRBV4-2 and TRBJ1-5; 7 nucleotides line up with TRBD1. V lost 0 bases and J lost 6; bases outside the gene matches: 2. Per the germline V gene, CDR1 is LGHNA and CDR2 is YNFKEQ. The CDR3 extends over 14 amino acids. CDR3 sequence: CASSQDGTVQPQHF. The CDR3 bases are TGTGCCAGCAGCCAAGACGGGACAGTTCAGCCCCAGCATTTT.

The V gene is TRBV5-1, the J gene TRBJ2-2, with no clear D. This CDR3 comprises 14 residues. Per the germline V gene, CDR1 is SGHRS and CDR2 is YFSETQ. Trimming took 5 bases from V and 5 from J, leaving 13 bases between them. CDR3 protein: CASRLTIGTGELFF. CDR3 DNA: TGCGCCAGCAGACTCACAATCGGGACCGGGGAGCTGTTTTTT.

The gene calls are TRBV7-3 and TRBJ2-2; the D gene is possibly TRBD1 (5 bases). The ends were cut back, 2 bases at V and 5 bases at J, with 9 bases in the middle. Germline CDR1 SGHTA, CDR2 FQGTGA. This CDR3 contains 14 residues. The CDR3 region has the DNA TGTGCCAGCAGCTTACTTCAGGGAACCGGGGAGCTGTTTTTT. Translated: CASSLLQGTGELFF.

The chain has TRBV28 and TRBJ2-5; TRBD2 aligns across 12 bases. Losses at the gene ends were 6 bases for V and 4 bases for J; bases not matched to a gene: 9. The CDR3 has 16 amino acids. The germline gives CDR1 MDHEN, CDR2 SYDVKM. The DNA for the CDR3 is TGTGCCAGCAGGGGGCCTAGCGGGGGGGCCGCAGAGACCCAGTACTTC. Protein sequence: CASRGPSGGAAETQYF.

V gene TRBV10-3 combines with J gene TRBJ1-4; TRBD1 matches at 9 bases. Trimming took 6 bases from V and 5 from J; bases not matched to a gene: 4. The CDR3 contains 14 residues. Germline V lookup: CDR1 ENHRY, CDR2 SYGVKD. CDR3 loop: CAIRETGGNEKLFF. CDR3 nucleotides: TGTGCCATCAGGGAGACAGGGGGGAATGAAAAACTGTTTTTT.

The chain joins TRBV10-3 to TRBJ2-1; 8 bases line up with TRBD1. This CDR3 is built from 16 residues. The J segment lost 6 bases and the V segment lost 2 bases, leaving 9 bases of the junction unmatched. Germline CDR1 ENHRY, CDR2 SYGVKD. The CDR3 sequence is CAISELRGQGANEQFF. CDR3 sequence (DNA): TGTGCCATCAGTGAGCTAAGAGGACAGGGCGCCAATGAGCAGTTCTTC.

This rearrangement joins TRBV5-1 to TRBJ2-5; D is unclear. Trimming took 4 bases from V and 2 from J, leaving 3 bases between them. Looked up from germline, CDR1 is SGHRS and CDR2 is YFSETQ. The CDR3 loop spans 11 amino acids. The CDR3 spells CASSTQETQYF. For the CDR3, the DNA is TGCGCCAGCAGCACACAAGAGACCCAGTACTTC.